The 4 T cell receptor beta chains reported below all come from one sample, sequenced in a study of PD-1 blockade in classical Hodgkin lymphoma. With no exception, relapse followed autologous stem cell transplantation in all patients, and brentuximab vedotin exposure varied. Libraries were prepared by immunoSEQ multiplex PCR; TCRdb keeps only in-frame clonotypes and omits some of them. The sample has fewer than 90,000 clones, around 86% seen once. Here the sequenced sample was peripheral blood mononuclear cells (PBMCs), taken at baseline. Receptor source: a human donor with classical Hodgkin lymphoma.

V gene TRBV5-4 combines with J gene TRBJ2-2, with D possibly being TRBD1 or TRBD2 (5 bases each). The CDR3 totals 15 residues. The germline V and J ends were trimmed by 0 bases and 5 bases, with 11 bases remaining between them. CDR1 and CDR2 from the germline V gene are SGHNT and YYREEE (reference sequence). CDR3 amino acids: CASSLGGARTGELFF. DNA of the CDR3: TGTGCCAGCAGCTTGGGAGGGGCGAGGACCGGGGAGCTGTTTTTT.

V usage is TRBV27 and J usage is TRBJ2-4; 7 bases line up with TRBD1. Germline V gene lookup returns CDR1 MNHEY and CDR2 SMNVEV (reference sequence). The length of the CDR3 is 17 residues. J gave up 0 bases and V 5 bases, and 10 bases lay outside the gene matches. The CDR3 coding sequence is TGTGCCAGCAGTAGGAGACAGGGAGCAATAGCCAAAAACATTCAGTACTTC. This translates into CASSRRQGAIAKNIQYF.

Concerning this clone itself: The same CDR3 is also encoded by other DNA sequences in this sample. CDR3 nucleotide sequence: TGTGCCAGCAGCCAGGGCGACCCCGGAACAGAAAGCTATGGCTACACCTTC. It translates to CASSQGDPGTESYGYTF. The chain recombines TRBV11-1 with TRBJ1-2; D may be TRBD1 (5 bases). The CDR3 extends over 17 amino acids. Between the trimmed V and J ends, which lost 5 bases and 4 bases, there was a span of 23 bases. Germline CDR1 and CDR2: SGHAT and FQDESV (reference sequence).

The genes are TRBV6-6 and TRBJ1-2, with 10 bases aligning to TRBD1. After removal of 5 bases from V and 4 bases from J, the junction contained 7 bases not matched to a gene. This CDR3 contains 15 residues. The V gene's germline CDR1 is MNHNY and CDR2 SVGAGI (reference sequence). Here the CDR3 reads CASSTPGQGSYGYTF. The CDR3 DNA sequence: TGTGCCAGCAGTACCCCGGGACAGGGGAGCTATGGCTACACCTTC.